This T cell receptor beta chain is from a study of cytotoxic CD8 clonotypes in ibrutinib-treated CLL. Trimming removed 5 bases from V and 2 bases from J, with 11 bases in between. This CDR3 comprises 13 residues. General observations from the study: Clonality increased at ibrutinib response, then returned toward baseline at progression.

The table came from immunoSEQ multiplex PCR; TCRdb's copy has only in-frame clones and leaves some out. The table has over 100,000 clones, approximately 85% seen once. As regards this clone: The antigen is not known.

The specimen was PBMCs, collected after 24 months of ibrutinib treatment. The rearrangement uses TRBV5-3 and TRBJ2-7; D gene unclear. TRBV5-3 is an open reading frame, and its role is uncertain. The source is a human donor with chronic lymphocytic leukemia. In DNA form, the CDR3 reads TGTGCCAGAAGTCGAGGATCACCCTACGAGCAGTACTTC. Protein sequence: CARSRGSPYEQYF.